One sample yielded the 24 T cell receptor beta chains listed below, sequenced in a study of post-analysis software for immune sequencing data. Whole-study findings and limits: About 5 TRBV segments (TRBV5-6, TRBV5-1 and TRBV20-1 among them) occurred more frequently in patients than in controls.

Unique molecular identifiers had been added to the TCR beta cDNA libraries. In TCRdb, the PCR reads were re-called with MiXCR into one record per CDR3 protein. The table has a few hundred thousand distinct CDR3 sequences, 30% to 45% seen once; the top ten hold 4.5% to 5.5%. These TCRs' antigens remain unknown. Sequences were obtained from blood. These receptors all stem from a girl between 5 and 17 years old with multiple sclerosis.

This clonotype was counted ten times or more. The CDR3 DNA is TGTGCCAGCAGCCTCCGAGAGGGCGGGAACTATGGCTACACCTTC. It translates to CASSLREGGNYGYTF. The J gene is TRBJ1-2, the V gene TRBV11-2; D is ambiguous. CDR1 and CDR2 from the germline V gene are SGHAT and FQNNGV. CDR3 size: 15 residues. V dropped 5 bases and J dropped 2 bases, with 15 bases sitting between them.

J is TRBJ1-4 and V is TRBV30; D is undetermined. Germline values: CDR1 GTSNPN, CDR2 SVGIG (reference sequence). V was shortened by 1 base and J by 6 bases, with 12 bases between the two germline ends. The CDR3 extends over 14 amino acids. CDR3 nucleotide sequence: TGTGCCTGGAGTGGTACACCGGCCCATGAAAAACTGTTTTTT. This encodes CAWSGTPAHEKLFF.

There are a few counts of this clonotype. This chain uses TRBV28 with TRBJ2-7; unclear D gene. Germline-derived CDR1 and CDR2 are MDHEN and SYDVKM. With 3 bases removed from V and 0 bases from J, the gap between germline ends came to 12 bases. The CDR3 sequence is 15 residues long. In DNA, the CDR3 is TGTGCCAGCAGTTTCCGGATCTCAAGCTCCTACGAGCAGTACTTC. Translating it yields CASSFRISSSYEQYF.

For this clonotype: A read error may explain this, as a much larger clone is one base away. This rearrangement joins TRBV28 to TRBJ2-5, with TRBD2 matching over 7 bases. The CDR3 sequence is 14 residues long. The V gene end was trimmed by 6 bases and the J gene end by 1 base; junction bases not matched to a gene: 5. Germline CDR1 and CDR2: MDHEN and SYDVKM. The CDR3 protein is CASRLGGSQETQYF. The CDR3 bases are TGTGCCAGCAGGTTGGGGGGGAGCCAAGAGACCCAGTACTTC.

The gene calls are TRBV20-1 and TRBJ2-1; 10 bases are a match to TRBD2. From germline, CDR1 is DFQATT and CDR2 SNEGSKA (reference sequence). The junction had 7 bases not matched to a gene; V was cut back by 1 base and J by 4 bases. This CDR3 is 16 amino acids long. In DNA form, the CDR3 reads TGCAGTGCTAGAGCTTGGACTAGCGGCAATTACAATGAGCAGTTCTTC. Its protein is CSARAWTSGNYNEQFF.

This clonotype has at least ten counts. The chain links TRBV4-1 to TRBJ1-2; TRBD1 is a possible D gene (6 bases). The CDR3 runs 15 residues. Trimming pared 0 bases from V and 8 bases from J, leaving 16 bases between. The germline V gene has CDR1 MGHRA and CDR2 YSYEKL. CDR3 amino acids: CASSQDTGQAWGYTF. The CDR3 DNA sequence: TGCGCCAGCAGCCAAGATACAGGGCAAGCTTGGGGCTACACCTTC.

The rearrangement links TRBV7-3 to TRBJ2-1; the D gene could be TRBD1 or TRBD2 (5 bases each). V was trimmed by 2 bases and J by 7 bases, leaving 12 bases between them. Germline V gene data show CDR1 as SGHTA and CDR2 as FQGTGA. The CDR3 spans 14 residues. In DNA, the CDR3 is TGTGCCAGCAGCTTAGGGGGACGGAGTAATGAGCAGTTCTTC. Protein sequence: CASSLGGRSNEQFF. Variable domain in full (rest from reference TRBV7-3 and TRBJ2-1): GAGVSQTPSNKVTEKGKYVELRCDPISGHTALYWYRQSLGQGPEFLIYFQGTGAADDSGLPNDRFFAVRPEGSVSTLKIQRTERGDSAVYLCASSLGGRSNEQFFGPGTRLTVL.

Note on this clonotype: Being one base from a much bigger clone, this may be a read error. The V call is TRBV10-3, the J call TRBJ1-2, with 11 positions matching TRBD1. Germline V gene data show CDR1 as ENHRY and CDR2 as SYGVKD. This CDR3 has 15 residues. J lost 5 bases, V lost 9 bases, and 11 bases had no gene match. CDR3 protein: CAIADRGPLNYGYTF. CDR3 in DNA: TGTGCCATAGCGGACAGGGGGCCCCTTAATTATGGCTACACCTTC.

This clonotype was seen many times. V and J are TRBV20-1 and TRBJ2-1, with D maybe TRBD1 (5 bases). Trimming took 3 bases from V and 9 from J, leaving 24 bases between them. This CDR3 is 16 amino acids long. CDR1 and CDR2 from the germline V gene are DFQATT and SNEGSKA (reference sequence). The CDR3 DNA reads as TGCAGTGCTAGTGACAGTTTAGTCGGTGGGGTCGGTGAGCAGTTCTTC. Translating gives CSASDSLVGGVGEQFF.

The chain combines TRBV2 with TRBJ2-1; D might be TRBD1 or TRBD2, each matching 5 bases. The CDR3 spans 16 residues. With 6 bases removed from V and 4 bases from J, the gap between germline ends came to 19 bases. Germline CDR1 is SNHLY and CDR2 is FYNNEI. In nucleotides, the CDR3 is TGTGCCAGCAGAAAGACGGGGCAGACTCCTTACAATGAGCAGTTCTTC. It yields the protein CASRKTGQTPYNEQFF.

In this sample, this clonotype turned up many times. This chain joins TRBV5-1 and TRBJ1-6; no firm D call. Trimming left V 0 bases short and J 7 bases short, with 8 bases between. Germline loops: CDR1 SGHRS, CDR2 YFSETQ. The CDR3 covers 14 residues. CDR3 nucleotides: TGCGCCAGCAGCTTGGAGGGCCCCAATTCACCCCTCCACTTT. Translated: CASSLEGPNSPLHF.

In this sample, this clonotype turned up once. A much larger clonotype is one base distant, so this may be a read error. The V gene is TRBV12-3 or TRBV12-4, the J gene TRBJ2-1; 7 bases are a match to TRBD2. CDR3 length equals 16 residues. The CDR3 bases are TGTGTCAGCAGCCCCCCCGGTAGCGGGCTTTACAATGAGCAGTTCTTC. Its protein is CVSSPPGSGLYNEQFF.

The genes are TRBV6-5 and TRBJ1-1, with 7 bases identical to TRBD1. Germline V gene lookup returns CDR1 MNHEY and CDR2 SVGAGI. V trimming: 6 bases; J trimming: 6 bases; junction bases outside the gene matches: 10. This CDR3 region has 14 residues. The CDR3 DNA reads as TGTGCCAGCAGAGCCCCGGGACAGACTGCTGAAGCTTTCTTT. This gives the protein CASRAPGQTAEAFF.

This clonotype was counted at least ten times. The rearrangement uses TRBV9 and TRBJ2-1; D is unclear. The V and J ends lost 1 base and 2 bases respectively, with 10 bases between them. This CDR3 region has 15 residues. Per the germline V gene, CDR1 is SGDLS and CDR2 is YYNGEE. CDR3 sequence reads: CASSVNVVTYNEQFF. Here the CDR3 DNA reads TGTGCCAGCAGCGTAAACGTGGTCACCTACAATGAGCAGTTCTTC.

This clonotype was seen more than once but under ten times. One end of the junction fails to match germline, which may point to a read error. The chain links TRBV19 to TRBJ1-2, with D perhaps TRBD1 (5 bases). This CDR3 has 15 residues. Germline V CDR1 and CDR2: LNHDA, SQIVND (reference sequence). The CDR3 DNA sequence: TGTGCCAGTAGTGCGGACATACCGACTAACTATGGTTACACCTTC. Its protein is CASSADIPTNYGYTF. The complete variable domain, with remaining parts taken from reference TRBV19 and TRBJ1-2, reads DGGITQSPKYLFRKEGQNVTLSCEQNLNHDAMYWYRQDPGQGLRLIYYSQIVNDFQKGDIAEGYSVSREKKESFPLTVTSAQKNPTAFYLCASSADIPTNYGYTFGSGTRLTVV.

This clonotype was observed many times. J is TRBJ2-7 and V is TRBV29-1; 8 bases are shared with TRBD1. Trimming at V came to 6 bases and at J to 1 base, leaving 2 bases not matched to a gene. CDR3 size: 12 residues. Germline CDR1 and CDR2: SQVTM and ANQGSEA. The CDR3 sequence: CSVRTGSYEQYF. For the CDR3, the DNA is TGCAGCGTGAGGACAGGGTCCTACGAGCAGTACTTC.

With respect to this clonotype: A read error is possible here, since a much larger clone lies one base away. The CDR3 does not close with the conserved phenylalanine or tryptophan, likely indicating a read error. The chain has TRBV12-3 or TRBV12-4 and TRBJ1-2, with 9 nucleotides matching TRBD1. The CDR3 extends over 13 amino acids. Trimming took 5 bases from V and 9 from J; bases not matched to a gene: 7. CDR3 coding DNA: TGTGCCAGCAGTCTCCCCGGGACAGGGAGCTACACCTGC. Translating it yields CASSLPGTGSYTC.

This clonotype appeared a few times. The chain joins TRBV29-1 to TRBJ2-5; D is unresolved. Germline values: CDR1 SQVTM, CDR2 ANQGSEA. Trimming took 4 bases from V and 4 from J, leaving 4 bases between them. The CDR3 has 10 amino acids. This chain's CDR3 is CSVGVETQYF. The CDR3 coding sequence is TGCAGCGTTGGGGTAGAGACCCAGTACTTC. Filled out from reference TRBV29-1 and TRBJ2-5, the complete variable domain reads SAVISQKPSRDICQRGTSLTIQCQVDSQVTMMFWYRQQPGQSLTLIATANQGSEATYESGFVIDKFPISRPNLTFSTLTVSNMSPEDSSIYLCSVGVETQYFGPGTRLLVL.

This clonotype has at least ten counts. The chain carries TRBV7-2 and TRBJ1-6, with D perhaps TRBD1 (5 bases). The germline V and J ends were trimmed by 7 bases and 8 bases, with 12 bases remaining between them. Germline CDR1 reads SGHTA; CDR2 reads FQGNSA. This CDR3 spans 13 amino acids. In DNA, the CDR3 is TGTGCCAGCACCCCGGGACCCTATTCACCCCTCCACTTT. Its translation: CASTPGPYSPLHF. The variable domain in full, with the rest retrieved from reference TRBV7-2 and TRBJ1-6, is GAGVSQSPSNKVTEKGKDVELRCDPISGHTALYWYRQSLGQGLEFLIYFQGNSAPDKSGLPSDRFSAERTGGSVSTLTIQRTQQEDSAVYLCASTPGPYSPLHFGNGTRLTVT.

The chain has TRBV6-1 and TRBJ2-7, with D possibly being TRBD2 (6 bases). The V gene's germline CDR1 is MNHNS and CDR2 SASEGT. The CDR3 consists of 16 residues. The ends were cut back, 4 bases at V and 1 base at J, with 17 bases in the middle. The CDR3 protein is CASSGNSGLSSYEQYF. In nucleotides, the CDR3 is TGTGCCAGCAGTGGAAATAGCGGTCTAAGTTCCTACGAGCAGTACTTC.

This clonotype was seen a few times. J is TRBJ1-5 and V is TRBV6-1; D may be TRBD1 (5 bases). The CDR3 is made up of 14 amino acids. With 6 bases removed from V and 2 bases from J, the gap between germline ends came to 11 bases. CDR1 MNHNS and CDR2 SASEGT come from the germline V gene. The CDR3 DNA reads TGTGCCAGCAGGTGGGACTTGGGCAATCAGCCCCAGCATTTT. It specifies CASRWDLGNQPQHF.

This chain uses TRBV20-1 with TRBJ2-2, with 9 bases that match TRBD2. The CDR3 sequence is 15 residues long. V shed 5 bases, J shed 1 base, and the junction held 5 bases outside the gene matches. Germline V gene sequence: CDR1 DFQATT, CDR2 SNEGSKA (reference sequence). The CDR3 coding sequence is TGCAGTGCTTATAGCGGGAGTGTGAACACCGGGGAGCTGTTTTTT. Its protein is CSAYSGSVNTGELFF.

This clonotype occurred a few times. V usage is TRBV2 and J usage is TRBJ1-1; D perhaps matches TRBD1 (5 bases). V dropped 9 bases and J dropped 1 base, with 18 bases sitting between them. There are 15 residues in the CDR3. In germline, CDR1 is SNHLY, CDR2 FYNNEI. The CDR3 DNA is TGTGCCAGGTGCCACTGGGGGGATTGGAACACTGAAGCTTTCTTT. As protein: CARCHWGDWNTEAFF.

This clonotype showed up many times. This CDR3 reads CASSSQGADTQYF. CDR3 bases: TGCGCCAGCAGCTCCCAGGGCGCAGATACGCAGTATTTT. V gene TRBV5-1 combines with J gene TRBJ2-3; TRBD1 is a possible D gene (5 bases). V lost 3 bases and J lost 4, with 9 bases in between. The CDR3 totals 13 residues. Germline CDR1 and CDR2: SGHRS and YFSETQ.